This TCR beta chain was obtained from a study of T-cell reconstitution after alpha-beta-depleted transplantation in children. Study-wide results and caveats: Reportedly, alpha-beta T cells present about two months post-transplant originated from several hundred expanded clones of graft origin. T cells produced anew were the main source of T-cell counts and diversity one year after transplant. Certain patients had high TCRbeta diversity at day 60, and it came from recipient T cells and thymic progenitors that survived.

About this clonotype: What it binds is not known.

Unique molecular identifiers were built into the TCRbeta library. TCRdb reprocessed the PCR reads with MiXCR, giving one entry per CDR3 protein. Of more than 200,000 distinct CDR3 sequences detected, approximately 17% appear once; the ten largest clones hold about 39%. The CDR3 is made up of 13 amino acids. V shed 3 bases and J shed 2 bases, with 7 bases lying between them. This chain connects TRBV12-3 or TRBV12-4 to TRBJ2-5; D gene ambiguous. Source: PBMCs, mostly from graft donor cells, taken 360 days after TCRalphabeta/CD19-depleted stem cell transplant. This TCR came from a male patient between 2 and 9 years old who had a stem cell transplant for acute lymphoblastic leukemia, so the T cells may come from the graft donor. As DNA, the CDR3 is TGTGCCAGCAGTTTTACAGATCAAGAGACCCAGTACTTC. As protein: CASSFTDQETQYF.